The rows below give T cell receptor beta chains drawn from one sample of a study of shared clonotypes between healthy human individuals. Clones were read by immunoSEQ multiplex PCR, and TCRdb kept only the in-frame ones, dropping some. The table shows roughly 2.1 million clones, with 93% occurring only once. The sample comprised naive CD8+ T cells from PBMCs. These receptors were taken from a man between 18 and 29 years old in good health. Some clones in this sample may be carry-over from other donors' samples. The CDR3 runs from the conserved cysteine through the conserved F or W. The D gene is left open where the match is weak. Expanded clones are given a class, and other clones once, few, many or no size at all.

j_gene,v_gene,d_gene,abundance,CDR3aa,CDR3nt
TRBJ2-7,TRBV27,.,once,CASSQSLYEQYF,TGTGCCAGCAGTCAATCCCTTTACGAGCAGTACTTC
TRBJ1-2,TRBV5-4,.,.,CASSFRGEVNYGYTF,TGTGCCAGCAGCTTTAGGGGGGAAGTTAACTATGGCTACACCTTC
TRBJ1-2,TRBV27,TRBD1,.,CASSLTGQGREAYGYTF,TGTGCCAGCAGTCTAACGGGACAGGGCCGGGAAGCCTATGGCTACACCTTC
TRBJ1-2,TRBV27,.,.,CASSPGIANYGYTF,TGTGCCAGCAGCCCAGGAATTGCTAACTATGGCTACACCTTC
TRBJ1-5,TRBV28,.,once,CASRVRDGPNQPQHF,TGTGCCAGCAGGGTCCGGGACGGCCCGAATCAGCCCCAGCATTTT
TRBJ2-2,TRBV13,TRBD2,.,CASSFLQREGGGELFF,TGTGCCAGCAGCTTCCTTCAGCGGGAGGGCGGCGGGGAGCTGTTTTTT
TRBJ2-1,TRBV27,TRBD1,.,CASSPLQGAGEQFF,TGTGCCAGCAGTCCTTTACAGGGGGCGGGTGAGCAGTTCTTC
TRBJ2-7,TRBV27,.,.,CASSLRDQRSYEQYF,TGTGCCAGCAGTTTAAGGGACCAGCGTAGCTACGAGCAGTACTTC
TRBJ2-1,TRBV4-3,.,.,CASSQDLGTVNEQFF,TGCGCCAGCAGCCAAGATTTGGGGACTGTAAATGAGCAGTTCTTC
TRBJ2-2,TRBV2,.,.,CASSTPTGPNTGELFF,TGTGCCAGCAGTACCCCAACCGGGCCGAACACCGGGGAGCTGTTTTTT